A few counts support the clone carrying this T cell receptor beta chain. TCRdb's table, derived via immunoSEQ multiplex PCR, lists solely in-frame clones and lacks some. The repertoire holds tens of thousands of clones, over 85% seen once, with around 1.4% in the top ten. The sample belongs to a study of T cell changes during pregnancy in multiple sclerosis. The CDR3 sequence is 16 residues long. Germline V lookup: CDR1 SGHVS, CDR2 FQNEAQ. Trimming cost V 5 bases and J 0 bases, with 14 bases left between them. The sequencing used peripheral blood, collected in the third trimester of pregnancy. The chain carries TRBV7-8 and TRBJ1-5, with D perhaps matching TRBD1 (5 bases). This TCR came from a female donor in good health, enrolled as a control in a pregnancy study. The CDR3 sequence is CASSPRQLYSNQPQHF. Written as DNA, the CDR3 is TGTGCCAGCAGCCCCCGACAGCTCTATAGCAATCAGCCCCAGCATTTT.